The 31 T cell receptor beta chains below all came from one sample that was sequenced in a study of lung T cells in sarcoidosis with Löfgren's syndrome. TCRdb redid the calling of the reads with MiXCR, one entry per CDR3 protein. This table holds 60,000 to 65,000 distinct CDR3 sequences, 21% found once. Sequencing used CD4+ T cells from PBMCs. These receptors came from a human donor with sarcoidosis (Löfgren's syndrome or another form), or a control subject (not recorded which).

This clonotype was recorded at least ten times. The gene calls are TRBV2 and TRBJ2-5; no definite D call. V lost 8 bases to trimming and J lost 2 bases, with 9 bases between them. The germline V gene encodes CDR1 SNHLY and CDR2 FYNNEI. This CDR3 is built from 12 residues. The CDR3 sequence is CASGPLQETQYF. Here the CDR3 DNA reads TGTGCCAGCGGACCTTTACAAGAGACCCAGTACTTC.

This clonotype has at least ten counts. This chain uses TRBV28 with TRBJ2-1; unclear D gene. CDR1 MDHEN and CDR2 SYDVKM come from the germline V gene. This CDR3 is built from 15 residues. V was shortened by 6 bases and J by 0 bases, with 12 bases between the two germline ends. Written as DNA, the CDR3 is TGTGCCAGCAGGAAGAGCTCCAGCTCCTACAATGAGCAGTTCTTC. It specifies CASRKSSSSYNEQFF.

This chain uses TRBV7-7 with TRBJ2-5; TRBD1 agrees at 11 bases. With 4 bases clipped from V and 7 bases from J, the junction kept 5 bases outside the gene matches. CDR3 length: 14 residues. From germline, CDR1 is SSHAT and CDR2 FNYEAQ (reference sequence). This chain's CDR3 is CASSSDRGLGTQYF. CDR3 nucleotides: TGTGCCAGCAGCTCGGACAGGGGGCTAGGGACCCAGTACTTC.

This clonotype was counted only a few times. A single base separates this from a much larger clone, so it may be a read error. Given the absence of the conserved phenylalanine or tryptophan at the CDR3 end, a read error is likely. The chain employs TRBV6-1 and TRBJ2-3; D gene ambiguous. The CDR3 is 14 amino acids. V lost 6 bases, J lost 0 bases, and 10 bases lay in between. Germline V CDR1 and CDR2: MNHNS, SASEGT. CDR3 DNA: TGTGCCAGCAGACCGGGCCCTAGCACAGATACGCAGTATCTT. It specifies CASRPGPSTDTQYL.

V is TRBV19 and J is TRBJ2-1, with D perhaps matching TRBD2 (6 bases). The ends were cut back, 5 bases at V and 2 bases at J, with 10 bases in the middle. Germline CDR1 LNHDA, CDR2 SQIVND (reference sequence). This CDR3 is 14 amino acids long. The chain's CDR3 is CASSWVAAYNEQFF. The CDR3 nucleotides read TGTGCCAGTAGTTGGGTAGCGGCCTACAATGAGCAGTTCTTC.

In this sample, this clonotype turned up many times. The chain recombines TRBV6-1 with TRBJ2-7; D gene unclear. Germline CDR1 reads MNHNS; CDR2 reads SASEGT. Trimming cost V 6 bases and J 2 bases, with 17 bases left between them. CDR3 length equals 15 residues. The CDR3 spells CASRQRLVSTYEQYF. CDR3 coding DNA: TGTGCCAGCAGACAACGCTTGGTTAGTACCTACGAGCAGTACTTC.

Concerning this clonotype: A read error may explain this, as a much larger clone is one base away. Given the absence of the conserved phenylalanine or tryptophan at the CDR3 end, a read error is likely. This chain uses TRBV18 with TRBJ2-7; no clear D gene. Between the trimmed V and J ends, which lost 4 bases and 10 bases, there was a span of 14 bases. The CDR3 has 12 amino acids. Germline CDR1 is KGHSH and CDR2 is LQKENI. In DNA, the CDR3 is TGTGCCAGCTCACTCCGAGGAGCGTCACAGTACCTC. Protein sequence: CASSLRGASQYL.

This clonotype was detected a few times. The CDR3 DNA reads as TGCAGCACCGAGGGGCCACAGGATCGAGCTTTCTTT. It specifies CSTEGPQDRAFF. The chain employs TRBV29-1 and TRBJ1-1; D is possibly TRBD1 (5 bases). Trimming stripped 8 bases from V and 10 bases from J, with 20 bases between. The CDR3 totals 12 residues. CDR1 is SQVTM, CDR2 ANQGSEA, per germline.

This clonotype showed up many times. The chain couples TRBV6-1 to TRBJ2-1, with 8 bases identical to TRBD1. The CDR3 consists of 13 residues. The germline V gene encodes CDR1 MNHNS and CDR2 SASEGT. The V segment lost 5 bases and the J segment 8 bases; nucleotides outside the gene matches: 5. CDR3 sequence reads: CASSLQGGDEQFF. The CDR3 DNA is TGTGCCAGCAGTTTACAGGGGGGTGATGAGCAGTTCTTC.

This clonotype has only one observation. A read error may explain this, as a much larger clone is one base away. The chain couples TRBV7-9 to TRBJ2-2, with D possibly TRBD2 on 6 matching bases. The CDR3 covers 16 residues. Per germline, CDR1 SEHNR and CDR2 FQNEAQ (reference sequence). The germline V and J ends were trimmed by 6 bases and 4 bases, with 18 bases remaining between them. The CDR3 DNA reads as TGTGCCAGCAGTTCCACAGCGGGTTATTTCACCGGGGAGCTGTTTTTT. Amino acid sequence: CASSSTAGYFTGELFF.

V usage is TRBV29-1 and J usage is TRBJ2-3; D is unresolved. This CDR3 is 14 amino acids long. The V end was cut by 8 bases, the J end by 4 bases, with 19 bases between. Germline CDR1 reads SQVTM; CDR2 reads ANQGSEA. The DNA for the CDR3 is TGCAGCCTCTTGACGGTGATTCAGGCAGATACGCAGTATTTT. As protein: CSLLTVIQADTQYF.

The chain couples TRBV5-1 to TRBJ2-2, with 13 bases aligning to TRBD2. The CDR3 runs 16 residues. The J segment lost 6 bases and the V segment lost 1 base, leaving 3 bases of the junction unmatched. CDR1 is SGHRS and CDR2 is YFSETQ in the germline V gene. The CDR3 DNA reads TGCGCCAGCAGCTTGACTAGCGGGGGGGCCGCCGGGGAGCTGTTTTTT. This sequence encodes CASSLTSGGAAGELFF. Variable domain in full (rest from reference TRBV5-1 and TRBJ2-2): KAGVTQTPRYLIKTRGQQVTLSCSPISGHRSVSWYQQTPGQGLQFLFEYFSETQRNKGNFPGRFSGRQFSNSRSEMNVSTLELGDSALYLCASSLTSGGAAGELFFGEGSRLTVL.

This chain connects TRBV7-9 to TRBJ2-1; 7 nucleotides line up with TRBD1. This CDR3 has 16 amino acids. The junction had 7 bases not matched to a gene; V was cut back by 5 bases and J by 0 bases. Germline assignment: CDR1 SEHNR and CDR2 FQNEAQ (reference sequence). The CDR3 protein is CASSTPGTASYNEQFF. CDR3 DNA: TGTGCCAGCAGCACCCCCGGGACAGCCTCCTACAATGAGCAGTTCTTC.

In its sample, this clonotype was seen many times. The rearrangement uses TRBV20-1 and TRBJ2-7, with D perhaps matching TRBD2 (6 bases). V gave up 4 bases and J gave up 0 bases, with 19 bases separating them. Germline loops: CDR1 DFQATT, CDR2 SNEGSKA (reference sequence). The CDR3 is 16 residues long. The CDR3 here is CSATNHPMGGSYEQYV. Here the CDR3 DNA reads TGCAGTGCTACCAACCACCCCATGGGGGGCTCCTACGAGCAGTACGTC.

This CDR3 is CASTPKGRAKNIQYF. The CDR3 DNA is TGTGCCAGTACTCCTAAAGGCCGAGCCAAAAACATTCAGTACTTC. This chain uses TRBV19 with TRBJ2-4; no reliable D call. Germline CDR1 and CDR2: LNHDA and SQIVND (reference sequence). This CDR3 is 15 amino acids long. Trimming cost V 7 bases and J 0 bases, with 13 bases left between them.

This clonotype has a count of ten or more. This chain joins TRBV6-1 and TRBJ1-6; 7 bases are shared with TRBD1. Trimming took 4 bases from V and 4 from J; bases not matched to a gene: 1. CDR1 MNHNS and CDR2 SASEGT come from the germline V gene. This CDR3 region has 14 residues. The CDR3 here is CASSVQGYNSPLHF. The CDR3 region has the DNA TGTGCCAGCAGTGTACAGGGGTATAATTCACCCCTCCACTTT.

This clonotype was seen ten or more times. The V and J genes are TRBV12-3 or TRBV12-4 and TRBJ2-5, with D unclear. This CDR3 region has 13 residues. V lost 6 bases and J lost 4, with 12 bases in between. CDR3 DNA: TGTGCCAGCAGCCCCATCGGAAGAGAGACCCAGTACTTC. This codes for CASSPIGRETQYF.

This clonotype came up many times. The chain couples TRBV5-4 to TRBJ1-1; 7 bases align to TRBD1. The germline gives CDR1 SGHNT, CDR2 YYREEE (reference sequence). The CDR3 is 17 amino acids. Losses at the gene ends were 6 bases for V and 4 bases for J; bases not matched to a gene: 18. The CDR3: CASTLGLSMAGGTEAFF. The CDR3 DNA follows: TGTGCCAGCACCCTGGGACTGTCGATGGCAGGGGGCACTGAAGCTTTCTTT.

A remark on this clonotype: A much larger clone sits a single nucleotide away, making a read error possible. The rearrangement uses TRBV13 and TRBJ1-1; 7 bases are a match to TRBD1. The V and J ends lost 3 bases and 1 base, in that order; junction bases with no gene match: 2. Germline lookup yields CDR1 PRHDT and CDR2 FYEKMQ (reference sequence). CDR3 length: 14 residues. CDR3 sequence: CASSLGQPNTEAFF. The CDR3 DNA reads TGTGCCAGCAGCTTGGGACAGCCGAACACTGAAGCTTTCTTT.

A few counts support this clonotype. The chain recombines TRBV19 with TRBJ1-1; TRBD1 agrees at 7 bases. This CDR3 has 14 residues. V lost 6 bases, J lost 2 bases, and 6 bases stayed unmatched. In germline, CDR1 is LNHDA, CDR2 SQIVND (reference sequence). CDR3 nucleotide sequence: TGTGCCAGTAGCCCCAGGGGGTCCAACACTGAAGCTTTCTTT. Residues: CASSPRGSNTEAFF.

The genes are TRBV19 and TRBJ1-2, with D uncertain. Germline CDR1 reads LNHDA; CDR2 reads SQIVND (reference sequence). Trimming shortened V by 3 bases and J by 0 bases, and 14 bases separated the two germline ends. CDR3 size: 16 residues. The CDR3 protein is CASSIIVDFANYGYTF. The CDR3 nucleotides read TGTGCCAGTAGTATTATCGTGGATTTTGCTAACTATGGCTACACCTTC.

This clonotype was seen only a few times. A single base separates this from a much larger clone, so it may be a read error. The rearrangement links TRBV20-1 to TRBJ1-1; D unclear. The CDR3 sequence is 13 residues long. Per the germline V gene, CDR1 is DFQATT and CDR2 is SNEGSKA (reference sequence). DNA for the CDR3: TGCGGTGCTAGCCCACCCCCGAACACTGAAGCTTTCTTT. Its translation: CGASPPPNTEAFF.

This clonotype was detected ten times or more. The rearrangement joins TRBV20-1 to TRBJ1-1; D is possibly TRBD1 (5 bases). The CDR3 loop spans 14 amino acids. Trimming cost V 4 bases and J 4 bases, with 16 bases left between them. Germline CDR1 DFQATT, CDR2 SNEGSKA (reference sequence). CDR3 protein: CSANSRVGRTEAFF. The CDR3 coding sequence is TGCAGTGCTAACTCCAGGGTAGGTCGCACTGAAGCTTTCTTT.

Many counts were recorded for this clonotype. V is TRBV6-6 and J is TRBJ2-5; 7 bases fit TRBD1. Germline CDR1 is MNHNY and CDR2 is SVGAGI (reference sequence). After removal of 0 bases from V and 7 bases from J, the junction contained 5 bases not matched to a gene. The CDR3 length is 14 residues. Here the CDR3 reads CASSYSYRGSTQYF. The CDR3 coding sequence is TGTGCCAGCAGTTACTCTTACAGGGGATCGACCCAGTACTTC.

Note on this clonotype: This CDR3 fails to terminate in the conserved phenylalanine or tryptophan, so it likely reflects a read error. The DNA is left out, because the CDR3 cannot be placed on it with certainty; the CDR3 is given as TCRdb lists it. The rearrangement links TRBV20-1 to TRBJ1-5. Germline V gene sequence: CDR1 DFQATT, CDR2 SNEGSKA (reference sequence). The CDR3 length equals 15 residues, ends included. CDR3 loop: CSAQAVGIGNQPQRS.

This clonotype counts as medium-sized. The gene calls are TRBV6-1 and TRBJ2-5, with D uncertain. The CDR3 runs 11 residues. With 5 bases removed from V and 5 bases from J, the gap between germline ends came to 6 bases. CDR1 and CDR2 (germline): MNHNS, SASEGT. The CDR3 spells CASSTRETQYF. Here the CDR3 DNA reads TGTGCCAGCAGTACCCGGGAGACCCAGTACTTC.

Comment on this clonotype: A much larger clone differs by one base, so this may be a read error. The chain carries TRBV10-3 and TRBJ2-7; D is perhaps TRBD1 (6 bases). Trimming removed 3 bases at V and 5 bases at J, with 14 bases between. From germline, CDR1 is ENHRY and CDR2 SYGVKD. The CDR3 runs 14 residues. Here the CDR3 reads CAISESRGNNEQYV. DNA for the CDR3: TGTGCCATCAGTGAATCCAGGGGAAACAACGAGCAGTACGTC.

This clonotype showed up many times. The V call is TRBV20-1, the J call TRBJ2-3, with D tentatively TRBD2 (6 bases). This CDR3 contains 16 residues. CDR1 DFQATT and CDR2 SNEGSKA come from the germline V gene (reference sequence). The V end lost 5 bases, the J end lost 0 bases, and 18 bases lay between the germline ends. The CDR3 nucleotides read TGCAGTGCTCGCCCTTCACTAGCACCTAGCACAGATACGCAGTATTTT. The encoded protein is CSARPSLAPSTDTQYF.

This chain uses TRBV29-1 with TRBJ2-6, with 12 bases fitting TRBD1. With 1 base clipped from V and 2 bases from J, the junction kept 6 bases outside the gene matches. This CDR3 has 18 residues. CDR1 is SQVTM and CDR2 is ANQGSEA in the germline V gene. Here the CDR3 DNA reads TGCAGCGTTGAAGTGGGGACAGGGGGCGCCCCTGGGGCCAACGTCCTGACTTTC. The encoded protein is CSVEVGTGGAPGANVLTF. Filled out from reference TRBV29-1 and TRBJ2-6, the complete variable domain reads SAVISQKPSRDICQRGTSLTIQCQVDSQVTMMFWYRQQPGQSLTLIATANQGSEATYESGFVIDKFPISRPNLTFSTLTVSNMSPEDSSIYLCSVEVGTGGAPGANVLTFGAGSRLTVL.

Ten or more counts support this clonotype. The gene calls are TRBV2 and TRBJ2-3; D may be TRBD2 (6 bases). CDR3 length: 15 amino acids. The ends were cut back, 7 bases at V and 1 base at J, with 15 bases in the middle. The V gene's germline CDR1 is SNHLY and CDR2 FYNNEI. CDR3 in DNA: TGTGCCAGCAACTCCCCTCCGGGAGGCACAGATACGCAGTATTTT. Residues: CASNSPPGGTDTQYF.

V is TRBV11-2 and J is TRBJ2-5, with 10 positions matching TRBD2. V dropped 1 base and J dropped 12; count of bases not matched to a gene: 5. Germline V lookup: CDR1 SGHAT, CDR2 FQNNGV. The CDR3 sequence is 13 residues long. The CDR3 here is CASSLAAGGPEYF. In DNA, the CDR3 is TGTGCCAGCAGCTTAGCAGCGGGAGGGCCGGAGTACTTC.